The TCR beta chain under discussion was sequenced for a study of T cell responses to AZD1222 COVID-19 vaccine. Study as a whole: Doses given second, at about 4 or about 12 weeks, were pooled.

Clones were sequenced by immunoSEQ multiplex PCR, and TCRdb holds only the in-frame ones, with some missing. The sample includes around 99,000 clones, around nine tenths of them seen just once. Details on this clone: Its cognate antigen is unknown.

The CDR3 is 14 amino acids. Between the trimmed V and J ends, which lost 3 bases and 4 bases, there was a span of 15 bases. Germline lookup yields CDR1 GTSNPN and CDR2 SVGIG (reference sequence). Study-level findings and limits: Only a handful of AZD1222 recipients, more than five in all, had baseline seropositivity. The repertoires were collected only after the peak T cell response.

This chain links TRBV30 with TRBJ1-2; D might be TRBD1 (6 bases). This receptor was identified in an adult in good health. The specimen comprised peripheral blood, sampled on day 0 of AZD1222 vaccination. In DNA, the CDR3 is TGTGCCTGGAGGGGCCCGGGACAAGTCTATGGCTACACCTTC. As protein: CAWRGPGQVYGYTF.